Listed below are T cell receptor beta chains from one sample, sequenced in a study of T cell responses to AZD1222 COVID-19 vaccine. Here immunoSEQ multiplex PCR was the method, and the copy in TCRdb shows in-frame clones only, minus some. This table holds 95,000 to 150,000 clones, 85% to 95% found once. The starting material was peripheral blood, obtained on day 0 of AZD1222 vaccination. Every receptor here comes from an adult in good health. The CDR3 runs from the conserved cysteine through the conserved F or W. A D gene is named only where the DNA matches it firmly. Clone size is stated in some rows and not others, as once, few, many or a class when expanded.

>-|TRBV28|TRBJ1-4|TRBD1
CASSPFLTGGFEKLFF
TGTGCCAGCAGTCCCTTTTTAACAGGGGGCTTTGAAAAACTGTTTTTT
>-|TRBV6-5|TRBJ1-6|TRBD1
CASSDRVGNSPLHF
TGTGCCAGCAGCGACAGGGTGGGAAATTCACCCCTCCACTTT
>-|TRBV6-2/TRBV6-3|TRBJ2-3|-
CASSYDTSTDTQYF
TGTGCCAGCAGTTACGACACATCCACAGATACGCAGTATTTT
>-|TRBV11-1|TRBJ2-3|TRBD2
CASSRTSGRGDTQYF
TGTGCCAGCAGCAGGACTAGCGGGAGGGGAGATACGCAGTATTTT
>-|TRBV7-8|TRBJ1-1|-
CASSPGGRTEAFF
TGTGCCAGCAGCCCCGGGGGGAGGACTGAAGCTTTCTTT
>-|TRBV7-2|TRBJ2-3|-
CASSLEQADTQYF
TGTGCCAGCAGCTTAGAACAAGCAGATACGCAGTATTTT
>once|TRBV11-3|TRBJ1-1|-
CASGAGGNTEAFF
TGTGCCAGCGGAGCTGGCGGGAACACTGAAGCTTTCTTT
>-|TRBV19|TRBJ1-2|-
CASSISGFYTF
TGTGCCAGTAGTATATCCGGATTCTACACCTTC
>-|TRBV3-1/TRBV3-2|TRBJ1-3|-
CASSQGPGAGNTIYF
TGTGCCAGCAGCCAGGGACCAGGGGCTGGAAACACCATATATTTT
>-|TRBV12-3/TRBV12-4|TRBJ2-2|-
CASSQTGTGELFF
TGTGCCAGCAGCCAAACAGGGACCGGGGAGCTGTTTTTT
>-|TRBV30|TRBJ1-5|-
CAWRRGGDQPQHF
TGTGCCTGGAGAAGGGGAGGGGATCAGCCCCAGCATTTT
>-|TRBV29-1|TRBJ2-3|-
CSVGSPMYTDTQYF
TGCAGCGTTGGTAGCCCTATGTACACAGATACGCAGTATTTT
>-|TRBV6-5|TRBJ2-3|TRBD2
CASRKLAGEQDTQYF
TGTGCCAGCAGAAAACTAGCGGGAGAGCAGGATACGCAGTATTTT
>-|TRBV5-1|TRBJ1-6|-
CASSLSGTGYNSPLHF
TGCGCCAGCAGCCTTTCCGGGACTGGCTATAATTCACCCCTCCACTTT
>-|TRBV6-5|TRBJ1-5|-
CASSYSRNNQPQHF
TGTGCCAGCAGTTACTCGAGAAATAATCAGCCCCAGCATTTT
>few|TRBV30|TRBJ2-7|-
CAWSVYNYEQYF
TGTGCCTGGAGTGTTTACAATTACGAGCAGTACTTC
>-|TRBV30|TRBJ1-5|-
CAWSLGVQGYQPQHF
TGTGCCTGGAGCCTAGGGGTGCAGGGGTATCAGCCCCAGCATTTT
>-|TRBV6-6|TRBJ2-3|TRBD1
CASSYRQGVFTDTQYF
TGTGCCAGCAGTTACCGACAGGGCGTCTTTACAGATACGCAGTATTTT
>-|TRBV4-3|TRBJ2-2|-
CASSQAPGGNTGELFF
TGCGCCAGCAGCCAAGCCCCCGGCGGGAACACCGGGGAGCTGTTTTTT
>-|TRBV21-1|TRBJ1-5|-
CASRITGVQQPQHF
TGTGCCAGCAGGATAACAGGGGTGCAACAGCCCCAGCATTTT
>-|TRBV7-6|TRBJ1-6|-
CASSLGQSSSSYNSPLHF
TGTGCCAGCAGCTTAGGACAGTCTAGCAGCTCCTATAATTCACCCCTCCACTTT
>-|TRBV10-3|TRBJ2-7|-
CAIGGGQGSEQYF
TGTGCCATTGGGGGGGGGCAGGGTAGCGAGCAGTACTTC
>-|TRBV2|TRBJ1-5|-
CASSEGPGRNQPQHF
TGTGCCAGCAGTGAAGGTCCAGGACGCAATCAGCCCCAGCATTTT
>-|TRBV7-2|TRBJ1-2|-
CASSPGFSGYTF
TGTGCCAGCAGTCCAGGGTTTAGTGGCTACACCTTC
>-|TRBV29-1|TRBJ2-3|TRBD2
CSVPGLAGARTDTQYF
TGCAGCGTTCCTGGTCTAGCGGGGGCCCGCACAGATACGCAGTATTTT
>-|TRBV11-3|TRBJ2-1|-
CASSLRGVHNEQFF
TGTGCCAGCAGCCTCAGGGGGGTGCACAATGAGCAGTTCTTC
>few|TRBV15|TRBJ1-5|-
CATSRERVGREQAPQHF
TGTGCCACCAGCAGAGAACGGGTGGGCAGGGAACAGGCGCCCCAGCATTTT
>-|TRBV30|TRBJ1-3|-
CAWRGNAGNTIYF
TGTGCCTGGAGGGGTAACGCTGGAAACACCATATATTTT
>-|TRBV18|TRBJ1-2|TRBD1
CASSPTGTGGDYRYGYTF
TGTGCCAGCTCACCGACCGGGACAGGGGGCGATTATAGATATGGCTACACCTTC
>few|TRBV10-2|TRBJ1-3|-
CASSPTNAGNTIYF
TGCGCCAGCAGCCCGACAAACGCTGGAAACACCATATATTTT
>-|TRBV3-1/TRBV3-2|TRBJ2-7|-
CASSQSGGPYEQYF
TGTGCCAGCAGCCAATCCGGGGGACCCTACGAGCAGTACTTC
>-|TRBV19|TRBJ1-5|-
CASSIGNQIAYLNQPQHF
TGTGCCAGTAGTATAGGTAACCAGATAGCCTACCTTAATCAGCCCCAGCATTTT
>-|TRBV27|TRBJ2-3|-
CASGADTQYF
TGTGCCTCGGGTGCAGATACGCAGTATTTT